The 29 T cell receptor beta chains presented below share a single source sample, sequenced in a study of long-term antiretroviral therapy in people with HIV. Investigators performed immunoSEQ version v3.0 at survey level. The protocol was immunoSEQ multiplex PCR, while the TCRdb copy is restricted to in-frame clones and leaves out a portion. The sample yields more than 30,000 clones, about four fifths seen once. Here the sequenced sample was unsorted PBMCs, taken 0.4 years before starting antiretroviral therapy. The origin of the receptors is a man younger than 30 with HIV.

The chain carries TRBV6-1 and TRBJ1-5; D is unclear. This CDR3 contains 15 residues. Germline V gene data show CDR1 as MNHNS and CDR2 as SASEGT. With 8 bases removed from V and 0 bases from J, the gap between germline ends came to 14 bases. The CDR3 spells CASGGQRYSNQPQHF. CDR3 in DNA: TGTGCCAGCGGAGGGCAGAGGTATAGCAATCAGCCCCAGCATTTT.

The chain is built from TRBV6-6 and TRBJ1-5; 8 bases line up with TRBD1. Germline values: CDR1 MNHNY, CDR2 SVGAGI (reference sequence). This CDR3 comprises 14 residues. J gave up 2 bases and V 6 bases, and 3 bases lay outside the gene matches. Here the CDR3 reads CASRNRGGNQPQHF. In DNA, the CDR3 is TGTGCCAGCAGAAACAGGGGGGGCAATCAGCCCCAGCATTTT.

The rearrangement links TRBV9 to TRBJ2-3, with 7 nucleotides matching TRBD2. This CDR3 has 15 amino acids. The germline CDR1 and CDR2 sequences are SGDLS and YYNGEE. Trimming removed 3 bases from V and 0 bases from J; junction bases left unmatched: 4. CDR3 region: CASSERLASTDTQYF. The DNA of the CDR3 is TGTGCCAGCAGCGAAAGACTAGCTAGCACAGATACGCAGTATTTT.

The chain joins TRBV6-4 to TRBJ1-1; D possibly corresponds to TRBD1 (5 bases). In germline, CDR1 is MRHNA, CDR2 SNTAGT. V was trimmed by 2 bases and J by 10 bases, leaving 14 bases between them. The CDR3 loop spans 13 amino acids. The CDR3 DNA reads TGTGCCAGCAGTGACGAACGGGGGACGGCAGCTTTCTTT. Protein: CASSDERGTAAFF.

This clone was observed a handful of times. This chain joins TRBV6-5 and TRBJ1-2; D not certain. This CDR3 spans 14 amino acids. V was cut by 0 bases and J by 7 bases, with 12 bases left in between. The germline CDR1 and CDR2 sequences are MNHEY and SVGAGI. In nucleotides, the CDR3 is TGTGCCAGCAGTTACTCGCCGCGTTATGGTGGCTACACCTTC. As protein: CASSYSPRYGGYTF.

The chain employs TRBV5-5 and TRBJ2-2; either TRBD1 or TRBD2 may fit D (5 bases each). Trimming shortened V by 1 base and J by 4 bases, and 11 bases separated the two germline ends. The length of the CDR3 is 15 residues. CDR1 is SGHKS, CDR2 YYEKEE, per germline (reference sequence). CDR3 protein: CASSLTGTGTGELFF. CDR3 coding DNA: TGTGCCAGCAGCTTGACGGGGACGGGCACCGGGGAGCTGTTTTTT.

The chain employs TRBV27 and TRBJ2-7, with 8 nucleotides matching TRBD1. CDR3 length: 15 amino acids. The J segment lost 5 bases and the V segment lost 2 bases, leaving 8 bases of the junction unmatched. Germline CDR1 is MNHEY and CDR2 is SMNVEV (reference sequence). CDR3 loop: CASSLSPGGRNEQYF. CDR3 bases: TGTGCCAGCAGTTTAAGTCCAGGGGGCAGGAACGAGCAGTACTTC.

The rearrangement links TRBV7-8 to TRBJ2-2; 7 bases align to TRBD1. V dropped 5 bases and J dropped 0; count of bases not matched to a gene: 9. The CDR3 runs to 17 residues. From germline, CDR1 is SGHVS and CDR2 FQNEAQ. CDR3: CASSGRGTATNTGELFF. CDR3 coding DNA: TGTGCCAGCAGCGGAAGAGGGACAGCGACGAACACCGGGGAGCTGTTTTTT.

V is TRBV6-6 and J is TRBJ2-3; D is possibly TRBD1 or TRBD2 (7 bases each). Germline V gives CDR1 MNHNY, CDR2 SVGAGI (reference sequence). With 4 bases removed from V and 2 bases from J, the gap between germline ends came to 13 bases. This CDR3 has 15 amino acids. CDR3 sequence: CASSFQGGVTDTQYF. The CDR3 nucleotides read TGTGCCAGCAGTTTCCAGGGGGGGGTCACAGATACGCAGTATTTT.

The chain carries TRBV6-6 and TRBJ2-7; D is unresolved. The CDR3 covers 13 residues. V lost 5 bases, J lost 0 bases, and 8 bases lay in between. Germline lookup yields CDR1 MNHNY and CDR2 SVGAGI (reference sequence). The CDR3 here is CASSPISSYEQYF. Written as DNA, the CDR3 is TGTGCCAGCAGTCCTATAAGCTCCTACGAGCAGTACTTC.

The chain recombines TRBV15 with TRBJ1-2, with D maybe TRBD1 (6 bases). The CDR3 consists of 13 residues. V gave up 5 bases and J gave up 8 bases, with 15 bases separating them. Germline V lookup: CDR1 LNHNV, CDR2 YYDKDF (reference sequence). CDR3: CATSLGGREGYTF. CDR3 nucleotide sequence: TGTGCCACCAGCCTCGGGGGGCGAGAAGGCTACACCTTC.

V and J are TRBV4-3 and TRBJ2-2, with 13 positions matching TRBD2. Looked up from germline, CDR1 is LGHNA and CDR2 is YSLEER. V lost 6 bases, J lost 8 bases, and 3 bases stayed unmatched. The CDR3 contains 14 residues. The CDR3 here is CASSRTSGRGELFF. CDR3 coding DNA: TGCGCCAGCAGTCGGACTAGCGGGAGAGGGGAGCTGTTTTTT.

V usage is TRBV9 and J usage is TRBJ1-4; D unclear. The CDR3 is made up of 15 amino acids. V dropped 3 bases and J dropped 6 bases, with 15 bases sitting between them. CDR1 SGDLS and CDR2 YYNGEE come from the germline V gene. CDR3: CASSAGSYSDEKLFF. The CDR3 DNA reads as TGTGCCAGCAGCGCCGGGTCCTATAGTGATGAAAAACTGTTTTTT.

The J gene is TRBJ1-1, the V gene TRBV18; D is ambiguous. V lost 0 bases and J lost 7, with 9 bases in between. The CDR3 covers 13 residues. Germline V lookup: CDR1 KGHSH, CDR2 LQKENI. The CDR3 region has the DNA TGTGCCAGCTCACCACCGGTCCACCATGAAGCTTTCTTT. Protein product: CASSPPVHHEAFF.

The chain carries TRBV19 and TRBJ1-1; D not resolved. V lost 5 bases, J lost 3 bases, and 7 bases lay in between. The V gene's germline CDR1 is LNHDA and CDR2 SQIVND (reference sequence). The CDR3 is made up of 12 amino acids. The CDR3 sequence is CASSVWDTEAFF. CDR3 bases: TGTGCCAGTAGTGTCTGGGACACTGAAGCTTTCTTT. The entire variable domain, with the rest obtained from reference TRBV19 and TRBJ1-1, is as follows: DGGITQSPKYLFRKEGQNVTLSCEQNLNHDAMYWYRQDPGQGLRLIYYSQIVNDFQKGDIAEGYSVSREKKESFPLTVTSAQKNPTAFYLCASSVWDTEAFFGQGTRLTVV.

This clone was counted once. The chain combines TRBV6-7 with TRBJ2-3; D remains unclear. TRBV6-7 is noted as an ORF with a role that remains uncertain. The CDR3 loop spans 15 amino acids. The ends were cut back, 0 bases at V and 2 bases at J, with 9 bases in the middle. The CDR3 sequence is CASSYSGPHTDTQYF. Written as DNA, the CDR3 is TGTGCCAGCAGTTACTCAGGACCCCACACAGATACGCAGTATTTT.

This clone was observed a few times. The CDR3 nucleotides are TGTGCCAGCAGCTGGACAGGGAGTTCCTACGAGCAGTACTTC. Translating gives CASSWTGSSYEQYF. V usage is TRBV6-1 and J usage is TRBJ2-7; the match to TRBD1 covers 8 bases. The CDR3 totals 14 residues. Per germline, CDR1 MNHNS and CDR2 SASEGT. V was clipped by 6 bases and J by 1 base; unmatched bases: 5.

The chain recombines TRBV7-2 with TRBJ2-5; perhaps TRBD2 as D (5 bases). The CDR3 consists of 15 residues. CDR1 is SGHTA and CDR2 is FQGNSA in the germline V gene. Deletions cut 3 bases from V and 2 bases from J, with 13 bases between. CDR3 protein: CASSFLSGLQETQYF. The CDR3 DNA sequence: TGTGCCAGCAGCTTCCTTTCGGGGTTGCAAGAGACCCAGTACTTC.

The chain employs TRBV12-5 and TRBJ1-3; D gene uncertain. CDR3 length: 17 amino acids. Germline CDR1 is LGHNT and CDR2 is FRNRAP. V was clipped by 5 bases and J by 0 bases, with 17 bases between them. The CDR3 bases are TGTGCTAGTGGTCGAGTCAGGTCGATTGGCTCTGGAAACACCATATATTTT. Translating gives CASGRVRSIGSGNTIYF.

The chain joins TRBV19 to TRBJ1-6, with TRBD1 matching 8 bases. Germline V gene sequence: CDR1 LNHDA, CDR2 SQIVND (reference sequence). V lost 6 bases to trimming and J lost 7 bases; unmatched junction nucleotides: 2. The CDR3 runs 13 residues. The CDR3 DNA sequence: TGTGCCAGTAGCGGACAGGGAAATTCACCCCTCCACTTT. Its protein is CASSGQGNSPLHF.

This chain uses TRBV11-2 with TRBJ1-3; D ambiguous. This CDR3 comprises 14 residues. Germline V gives CDR1 SGHAT, CDR2 FQNNGV. V was clipped by 2 bases and J by 1 base, with 6 bases between them. CDR3: CASSLRVSGNTIYF. Written as DNA, the CDR3 is TGTGCCAGCAGCTTAAGGGTATCTGGAAACACCATATATTTT.

CDR3 nucleotides: TGTGCCAGCAGCTCGACCATGCCTCGACAGGGGGCAACCACTGAAGCTTTCTTT. Translated: CASSSTMPRQGATTEAFF. The chain is built from TRBV7-2 and TRBJ1-1, with TRBD1 matching 10 bases. V trimming: 4 bases; J trimming: 4 bases; junction bases outside the gene matches: 15. Germline CDR1 is SGHTA and CDR2 is FQGNSA. This CDR3 has 18 residues.

The V call is TRBV29-1, the J call TRBJ1-2, with 10 bases that match TRBD1. This CDR3 has 12 amino acids. Looked up from germline, CDR1 is SQVTM and CDR2 is ANQGSEA. The CDR3 nucleotides are TGCAGTTTCCGACAGGGGGCCTATGGCTACACCTTC. It specifies CSFRQGAYGYTF. The complete variable domain, with remaining parts taken from reference TRBV29-1 and TRBJ1-2, reads SAVISQKPSRDICQRGTSLTIQCQVDSQVTMMFWYRQQPGQSLTLIATANQGSEATYESGFVIDKFPISRPNLTFSTLTVSNMSPEDSSIYLCSFRQGAYGYTFGSGTRLTVV.

The sample holds one count of this clone. The V and J genes are TRBV25-1 and TRBJ2-7; D is unresolved. Germline V gene data show CDR1 as MGHDK and CDR2 as SYGVNS. The CDR3 runs 11 residues. V lost 5 bases to trimming and J lost 7 bases, with 9 bases between them. This chain's CDR3 is CASSNVGEQYF. The CDR3 DNA reads as TGTGCCAGCAGTAATGTAGGGGAGCAGTACTTC.

The rearrangement joins TRBV6-6 to TRBJ2-5; D remains unclear. V dropped 2 bases and J dropped 1 base, with 8 bases sitting between them. From germline, CDR1 is MNHNY and CDR2 SVGAGI (reference sequence). CDR3 length equals 14 residues. This CDR3 reads CASSYEVSQETQYF. The CDR3 DNA reads TGTGCCAGCAGTTACGAGGTCTCCCAAGAGACCCAGTACTTC.

CDR3 bases: TGTGCCAGCAGCTTAGCGGGGGCAAGCACAGATACGCAGTATTTT. Protein sequence: CASSLAGASTDTQYF. The V call is TRBV13, the J call TRBJ2-3; D may be TRBD1 or TRBD2 (6 bases each). Trimming pared 1 base from V and 0 bases from J, leaving 8 bases between. The CDR3 spans 15 residues. From germline, CDR1 is PRHDT and CDR2 FYEKMQ (reference sequence).

The V and J genes are TRBV5-4 and TRBJ1-5; D possibly corresponds to TRBD1 (5 bases). V was clipped by 5 bases and J by 6 bases, with 21 bases between them. The CDR3 consists of 16 residues. The germline V gene has CDR1 SGHNT and CDR2 YYREEE (reference sequence). The CDR3 nucleotides are TGTGCCAGCAGTCCTCAGGACATCCCCTTCCGTCAGCCCCAGCATTTT. Its protein is CASSPQDIPFRQPQHF.

This clone has only one observation. V gene TRBV5-4 combines with J gene TRBJ1-5; no clear D. CDR1 and CDR2 from the germline V gene are SGHNT and YYREEE (reference sequence). V was shortened by 4 bases and J by 5 bases, with 10 bases between the two germline ends. This CDR3 spans 13 amino acids. The CDR3 spells CASSIRADQPQHF. Here the CDR3 DNA reads TGTGCCAGCAGCATACGGGCGGATCAGCCCCAGCATTTT.

The chain links TRBV28 to TRBJ2-3, with TRBD2 identical over 12 bases. With V trimmed by 2 bases and J by 2 bases, 5 bases remained unmatched. The CDR3 spans 17 residues. Germline-derived CDR1 and CDR2 are MDHEN and SYDVKM. CDR3 nucleotide sequence: TGTGCCAGCAGTTTAGAAGGACTAGCGGGATCCACAGATACGCAGTATTTT. Translation gives CASSLEGLAGSTDTQYF. The whole variable domain, filled in from reference TRBV28 and TRBJ2-3, reads DVKVTQSSRYLVKRTGEKVFLECVQDMDHENMFWYRQDPGLGLRLIYFSYDVKMKEKGDIPEGYSVSREKKERFSLILESASTNQTSMYLCASSLEGLAGSTDTQYFGPGTRLTVL.